Below, 27 T cell receptor beta chains from the same sample are listed, as sequenced in a study of CD8 T cells in ankylosing spondylitis. Overall study results and limits: Made up of about eight highly homologous variants, a TCR beta motif appeared characteristic of ankylosing spondylitis blood.

A single record per CDR3 protein comes from TCRdb applying MiXCR to the 5' RACE reads. The table has 400,000 or so distinct CDR3 sequences, roughly a quarter seen once. The antigens these receptors bind are not known. The sample consisted of blood, either unsorted or a sorted T cell fraction (not recorded which). Receptors were obtained from a male donor with ankylosing spondylitis.

This clonotype was seen more than once but under ten times. The rearrangement links TRBV24-1 to TRBJ2-2, with 8 bases fitting TRBD1. The V gene end was trimmed by 7 bases and the J gene end by 4 bases; junction bases not matched to a gene: 7. Germline CDR1 KGHDR, CDR2 SFDVKD. This CDR3 comprises 15 residues. Here the CDR3 reads CATSNQGAGTGELFF. The CDR3 DNA is TGTGCCACCAGCAATCAGGGGGCGGGCACCGGGGAGCTGTTTTTT.

This clonotype turned up a few times. The rearrangement links TRBV29-1 to TRBJ1-1; the match to TRBD1 covers 7 bases. This CDR3 contains 14 residues. The V and J ends lost 6 bases and 4 bases, in that order; junction bases with no gene match: 11. Germline V gene sequence: CDR1 SQVTM, CDR2 ANQGSEA. CDR3 sequence reads: CSVEQTGSGTEAFF. The DNA for the CDR3 is TGCAGCGTCGAACAGACAGGGAGCGGCACTGAAGCTTTCTTT.

This clonotype was seen at least ten times. The CDR3 DNA is TGCAGTGCTAGAGATCGGGGACAGGGAGGTAGCTACACCTTC. Protein: CSARDRGQGGSYTF. The chain recombines TRBV20-1 with TRBJ1-2; 9 bases are a match to TRBD1. The germline V gene has CDR1 DFQATT and CDR2 SNEGSKA (reference sequence). The CDR3 has 14 amino acids. Trimming took 0 bases from V and 9 from J; bases not matched to a gene: 8.

V gene TRBV7-2 combines with J gene TRBJ2-3, with 8 bases matching TRBD2. The ends lost 5 bases at V and 0 bases at J; junction bases unmatched: 4. Germline loops: CDR1 SGHTA, CDR2 FQGNSA. The CDR3 is made up of 15 amino acids. CDR3 sequence (DNA): TGTGCCAGCAGCCCGGGAGGGGGAAGCACAGATACGCAGTATTTT. It translates to CASSPGGGSTDTQYF.

J is TRBJ2-7 and V is TRBV5-1; TRBD2 might be the D (6 bases). The CDR3 spans 15 residues. V was cut by 0 bases and J by 5 bases, with 15 bases left in between. In germline, CDR1 is SGHRS, CDR2 YFSETQ. The CDR3 sequence is CASSLAWAPGDEQYF. DNA for the CDR3: TGCGCCAGCAGCTTGGCCTGGGCACCGGGGGACGAGCAGTACTTC.

The table lists this clonotype with many counts. The chain uses TRBV7-7 and TRBJ2-1, with D hard to call. The V gene's germline CDR1 is SSHAT and CDR2 FNYEAQ (reference sequence). V lost 1 base and J 6 bases, leaving 7 bases between the germline ends. The CDR3 sequence is 13 residues long. The CDR3 loop is CASSLDGGNEQFF. The DNA for the CDR3 is TGTGCCAGCAGCTTAGATGGCGGCAATGAGCAGTTCTTC.

This clonotype turned up a few times. The gene calls are TRBV11-2 and TRBJ1-5; D is uncertain. V lost 2 bases and J 7 bases, leaving 12 bases between the germline ends. There are 14 residues in the CDR3. From germline, CDR1 is SGHAT and CDR2 FQNNGV. The DNA of the CDR3 is TGTGCCAGCAGCTTAAATATGGCGTGGCAGCCCCAGCATTTT. It yields the protein CASSLNMAWQPQHF. Looking up the rest from reference TRBV11-2 and TRBJ1-5 gives the full variable domain: EAGVAQSPRYKIIEKRQSVAFWCNPISGHATLYWYQQILGQGPKLLIQFQNNGVVDDSQLPKDRFSAERLKGVDSTLKIQPAKLEDSAVYLCASSLNMAWQPQHFGDGTRLSIL.

The chain combines TRBV4-1 with TRBJ1-3, with D uncertain. The CDR3 runs to 15 residues. V dropped 4 bases and J dropped 3 bases, with 13 bases sitting between them. Germline V gene data show CDR1 as MGHRA and CDR2 as YSYEKL. CDR3 sequence: CASSRHTDGGNTIYF. CDR3 sequence (DNA): TGCGCCAGCAGCCGACACACGGACGGTGGAAACACCATATATTTT.

This chain joins TRBV28 and TRBJ1-2; no reliable D call. This CDR3 is 13 amino acids long. V dropped 4 bases and J dropped 4 bases, with 10 bases sitting between them. Germline loops: CDR1 MDHEN, CDR2 SYDVKM. Here the CDR3 reads CASSSPGRYGYTF. CDR3 sequence (DNA): TGTGCCAGCAGTTCTCCGGGTCGCTATGGCTACACCTTC.

This clonotype was observed a few times. The V gene is TRBV27, the J gene TRBJ1-6; no reliable D call. Germline V gene data show CDR1 as MNHEY and CDR2 as SMNVEV (reference sequence). V was trimmed by 0 bases and J by 0 bases, leaving 9 bases between them. This CDR3 spans 17 amino acids. The CDR3 loop reads CASSLSGRSSYNSPLHF. CDR3 sequence (DNA): TGTGCCAGCAGTTTATCGGGCAGGAGCTCCTATAATTCACCCCTCCACTTT.

V usage is TRBV12-3 or TRBV12-4 and J usage is TRBJ1-1; D gene unclear. The CDR3 runs to 14 residues. V was trimmed by 3 bases and J by 0 bases, leaving 8 bases between them. CDR3 region: CASSFRLMNTEAFF. In nucleotides, the CDR3 is TGTGCCAGCAGTTTTCGCCTCATGAACACTGAAGCTTTCTTT.

This clonotype was counted between two and nine times. The V gene is TRBV7-9, the J gene TRBJ1-3; 10 positions match TRBD1. V lost 5 bases and J lost 2; bases outside the gene matches: 6. Germline-derived CDR1 and CDR2 are SEHNR and FQNEAQ (reference sequence). The CDR3 consists of 16 residues. CDR3 loop: CASSPTGQGAGNTIYF. The CDR3 DNA reads TGTGCCAGCAGCCCAACCGGACAGGGGGCTGGAAACACCATATATTTT.

This clonotype has just a few counts. J is TRBJ1-4 and V is TRBV5-1, with unresolved D. The CDR3 is made up of 14 amino acids. V was cut by 4 bases and J by 7 bases, with 14 bases left in between. Per germline, CDR1 SGHRS and CDR2 YFSETQ. The CDR3 DNA sequence: TGCGCCAGCAGCGCGGGGAGAAGGAGTGAAAAACTGTTTTTT. This gives the protein CASSAGRRSEKLFF. Full variable domain (missing parts from reference TRBV5-1 and TRBJ1-4): KAGVTQTPRYLIKTRGQQVTLSCSPISGHRSVSWYQQTPGQGLQFLFEYFSETQRNKGNFPGRFSGRQFSNSRSEMNVSTLELGDSALYLCASSAGRRSEKLFFGSGTQLSVL.

The genes are TRBV10-1 and TRBJ1-5; 7 nucleotides match TRBD1. With 2 bases clipped from V and 1 base from J, the junction kept 2 bases outside the gene matches. This CDR3 has 15 amino acids. Germline CDR1 and CDR2: WNHNN and SYGVQD (reference sequence). In DNA, the CDR3 is TGCGCCAGCAGTGAGGAGGGACAGAGCAATCAGCCCCAGCATTTT. Its protein is CASSEEGQSNQPQHF.

This clonotype showed up just once. The rearrangement joins TRBV3-1 to TRBJ2-1; 11 bases map to TRBD2. The CDR3 length is 15 residues. V shed 2 bases, J shed 9 bases, and the junction held 6 bases outside the gene matches. CDR1 is LGHDT, CDR2 YNNKEL, per germline (reference sequence). The CDR3 DNA sequence: TGTGCCAGCAGCCAAAGTCGACTAGCGGGAACTGAGCAGTTCTTC. It encodes CASSQSRLAGTEQFF.

Here the CDR3 reads CASSGGSGAHYEQYF. The CDR3 DNA reads TGCGCCAGCAGCGGGGGTAGCGGGGCTCACTACGAGCAGTACTTC. The chain has TRBV5-1 and TRBJ2-7, with 8 bases identical to TRBD2. Germline-derived CDR1 and CDR2 are SGHRS and YFSETQ. CDR3 length equals 15 residues. Germline trimming cut 4 bases from V and 3 bases from J; bases unmatched to any gene: 9.

J is TRBJ2-3 and V is TRBV5-1; 12 bases map to TRBD1. The V and J ends lost 0 bases and 4 bases, in that order; junction bases with no gene match: 6. The CDR3 totals 17 residues. The V gene's germline CDR1 is SGHRS and CDR2 YFSETQ. For the CDR3, the DNA is TGCGCCAGCAGCTTGGGATCCGGGACAGGGGGCGCAGATACGCAGTATTTT. It yields the protein CASSLGSGTGGADTQYF.

V usage is TRBV5-1 and J usage is TRBJ1-1, with 9 bases aligning to TRBD1. Germline V gene data show CDR1 as SGHRS and CDR2 as YFSETQ. V lost 0 bases, J lost 0 bases, and 9 bases stayed unmatched. The CDR3 consists of 18 residues. DNA of the CDR3: TGCGCCAGCAGCTTGGACAGGGGGCTCTCTTACATGAACACTGAAGCTTTCTTT. Translated: CASSLDRGLSYMNTEAFF. Drawing the rest from reference TRBV5-1 and TRBJ1-1, the complete variable domain is KAGVTQTPRYLIKTRGQQVTLSCSPISGHRSVSWYQQTPGQGLQFLFEYFSETQRNKGNFPGRFSGRQFSNSRSEMNVSTLELGDSALYLCASSLDRGLSYMNTEAFFGQGTRLTVV.

The CDR3 spells CASSQVPAVFSDSTGELFF. In DNA, the CDR3 is TGTGCCAGCAGCCAAGTCCCGGCGGTTTTTAGCGATAGCACCGGGGAGCTGTTTTTT. V is TRBV3-1 and J is TRBJ2-2; D might be TRBD2 (5 bases). V dropped 1 base and J dropped 4 bases, with 22 bases sitting between them. The length of the CDR3 is 19 residues. Germline CDR1 reads LGHDT; CDR2 reads YNNKEL (reference sequence).

This clonotype was observed a handful of times. The rearrangement uses TRBV20-1 and TRBJ2-1; D might be TRBD1 (5 bases). Germline CDR1 and CDR2: DFQATT and SNEGSKA (reference sequence). This CDR3 comprises 15 residues. The V and J ends lost 2 bases and 4 bases respectively, with 15 bases between them. CDR3 sequence (DNA): TGCAGTGCTAGACCTCACAGGATTCGTTACAATGAGCAGTTCTTC. Its protein is CSARPHRIRYNEQFF.

This sequence joins TRBV3-1 and TRBJ2-7; 11 nucleotides agree with TRBD1. The CDR3 is 13 amino acids. Germline trimming cut 4 bases from V and 12 bases from J; bases unmatched to any gene: 8. Germline loops: CDR1 LGHDT, CDR2 YNNKEL (reference sequence). CDR3 nucleotides: TGTGCCAGCAGCCTAAGCGGGACAGGGGGTCCGTACTTC. Protein product: CASSLSGTGGPYF.

This clonotype showed up just a few times. The chain couples TRBV29-1 to TRBJ1-1; unclear D gene. With 7 bases removed from V and 6 bases from J, the gap between germline ends came to 24 bases. The CDR3 covers 15 residues. In germline, CDR1 is SQVTM, CDR2 ANQGSEA. CDR3 loop: CSATPGADRMAEAFF. The CDR3 DNA reads as TGCAGCGCCACACCTGGTGCAGACCGGATGGCTGAAGCTTTCTTT.

This clonotype has just a few counts. V usage is TRBV27 and J usage is TRBJ2-3; D is ambiguous. V lost 4 bases and J lost 3, with 8 bases in between. The germline gives CDR1 MNHEY, CDR2 SMNVEV (reference sequence). This CDR3 spans 13 amino acids. The DNA for the CDR3 is TGTGCCAGCAGTTCCACTTCAACAGATACGCAGTATTTT. Translating it yields CASSSTSTDTQYF.

The chain employs TRBV20-1 and TRBJ1-1; D gene ambiguous. V dropped 5 bases and J dropped 6 bases, with 13 bases sitting between them. In germline, CDR1 is DFQATT, CDR2 SNEGSKA (reference sequence). The length of the CDR3 is 12 residues. The CDR3 DNA reads as TGCAGTGCTTTGGCCCATCTCGCTGAAGCTTTCTTT. It encodes CSALAHLAEAFF.

Turning to this clonotype: One end of the junction is discordant with germline, which a read error may explain. The CDR3 DNA follows: TGTGCCAGTAGTATAGACGGGGATGGGCAGTCCTTC. It yields the protein CASSIDGDGQSF. This sequence joins TRBV19 and TRBJ2-1; possibly TRBD2 for D (5 bases). This CDR3 is 12 amino acids long. CDR1 is LNHDA and CDR2 is SQIVND in the germline V gene (reference sequence).

The chain combines TRBV10-1 with TRBJ2-1, with 10 bases aligning to TRBD2. Germline V gives CDR1 WNHNN, CDR2 SYGVQD (reference sequence). After removal of 6 bases from V and 8 bases from J, the junction contained 7 bases not matched to a gene. The CDR3 length is 14 residues. The CDR3 DNA is TGCGCCAGCAGCCCCGGGACTAGCGCTTATGAGCAGTTCTTC. Protein: CASSPGTSAYEQFF.

The chain recombines TRBV10-3 with TRBJ2-3; D is ambiguous. Germline loops: CDR1 ENHRY, CDR2 SYGVKD. There are 11 residues in the CDR3. V lost 4 bases and J lost 6, with 5 bases in between. Written as DNA, the CDR3 is TGTGCCATCAGTGTGGGGGATACGCAGTATTTT. Translation: CAISVGDTQYF.